This T cell receptor (beta chain) is from a study of cytomegalovirus exposure and HLA in healthy donors. At the level of the study: Early released data had around 88 million unique TCRs, all coming from HLA-typed donors.

With 6 bases removed from V and 2 bases from J, the gap between germline ends came to 17 bases. CDR3 length: 16 residues. CDR1 and CDR2 from the germline V gene are MNHNY and SVGAGI (reference sequence). As concerns this clone: The antigen is unknown.

The PCR contained 60 Vbeta and 13 Jbeta primers. Libraries were prepared by immunoSEQ multiplex PCR; TCRdb keeps only in-frame clonotypes and omits some of them. The sample yields about 280,000 clones, around 90% seen once. Broader study findings: Upon later analysis, HLA-associated TCR beta chains proved more clonally expanded than other, equally common chains. Per a later analysis, 18,000 or so TCR beta sequences showed association with HLA alleles at 0.05 false discovery rate. Cytomegalovirus association was assigned to over 150 TCR beta chains.

This chain joins TRBV6-6 and TRBJ1-5; D gene unclear. This receptor was obtained from a woman aged 18 to 35 in good health and CMV-seronegative. Sequenced sample: PBMCs. CDR3 DNA: TGTGCCAGCAGGCCCCGGCTAGGCTCTGGCAATCAGCCCCAGCATTTT. It translates to CASRPRLGSGNQPQHF.